This TCR beta chain was retrieved from a study of T cell responses to AZD1222 COVID-19 vaccine. Clones were read by immunoSEQ multiplex PCR, and TCRdb kept only the in-frame ones, dropping some. Of under 200,000 clones listed, roughly nine tenths are singletons. Points on this clone: Antigen unknown.

Pooled together were second doses at about 4 or about 12 weeks. Study-wide points: Reportedly, nearly half the spike-specific TCRs target unmutated variant regions. Vaccine-associated CD4 TCRs ranged over spike, dominating at 160-218 and 743-854. Females made up more of the donors, who were largely white British, and clonal diversity may have come out too low.

The TCR was taken from an adult who received the AZD1222 COVID-19 vaccine. This specimen was peripheral blood, taken 28 days after the second AZD1222 dose.

The CDR3 DNA sequence: TGTGCCAGCAGCTTGGCGGCGGACAGGGGCCCGAACACTGAAGCTTTCTTT. It specifies CASSLAADRGPNTEAFF. The rearrangement links TRBV5-4 to TRBJ1-1; 9 bases are shared with TRBD1. V dropped 0 bases and J dropped 1; count of bases not matched to a gene: 7. Germline CDR1 and CDR2: SGHNT and YYREEE (reference sequence). The CDR3 has 17 amino acids.